The 21 T cell receptor beta chains below all came from one sample that was sequenced in a study of blood T cell repertoires in COVID-19. Produced via immunoSEQ multiplex PCR; TCRdb's table is partial and in-frame only. The sample holds just under 65,000 clones, approximately 78% seen once. The sequenced sample consisted of peripheral blood. The source is a man aged 55 to 70 with COVID-19, enrolled during active disease.

In DNA form, the CDR3 reads TGTGCCAGCAGTACCGGGACAGGGTTTGGCTACACCTTC. It specifies CASSTGTGFGYTF. The chain recombines TRBV6-5 with TRBJ1-2, with TRBD1 identical over 9 bases. The V gene's germline CDR1 is MNHEY and CDR2 SVGAGI. This CDR3 is built from 13 residues. The V gene end was trimmed by 5 bases and the J gene end by 7 bases; junction bases not matched to a gene: 5.

This sequence joins TRBV11-2 and TRBJ2-1; 13 bases are a match to TRBD2. V gave up 4 bases and J gave up 7 bases; unmatched junction bases: 13. This CDR3 has 18 amino acids. Germline V gene sequence: CDR1 SGHAT, CDR2 FQNNGV. For the CDR3, the DNA is TGTGCCAGCAGCTCTAGGGCTCCCGGGACTAGCGGGGATAATGAGCAGTTCTTC. Translating it yields CASSSRAPGTSGDNEQFF.

The V call is TRBV30, the J call TRBJ1-4; 9 bases map to TRBD1. Germline lookup yields CDR1 GTSNPN and CDR2 SVGIG (reference sequence). This CDR3 is built from 15 residues. The V gene end was trimmed by 2 bases and the J gene end by 9 bases; junction bases not matched to a gene: 10. In DNA form, the CDR3 reads TGTGCCTGGAGTACAGGGACAGGGAGGTTTAAAAAACTGTTTTTT. It codes for CAWSTGTGRFKKLFF. Filled out from reference TRBV30 and TRBJ1-4, the complete variable domain reads SQTIHQWPATLVQPVGSPLSLECTVEGTSNPNLYWYRQAAGRGLQLLFYSVGIGQISSEVPQNLSASRPQDRQFILSSKKLLLSDSGFYLCAWSTGTGRFKKLFFGSGTQLSVL.

The chain employs TRBV28 and TRBJ2-1, with TRBD1 matching over 8 bases. The ends lost 8 bases at V and 2 bases at J; junction bases unmatched: 11. Germline V lookup: CDR1 MDHEN, CDR2 SYDVKM. CDR3 length equals 16 residues. CDR3 protein: CASGGTDRDAYNEQFF. CDR3 coding DNA: TGTGCCAGCGGGGGGACGGACAGGGACGCCTACAATGAGCAGTTCTTC.

J is TRBJ2-1 and V is TRBV24-1, with 11 bases matching TRBD1. Germline CDR1 KGHDR, CDR2 SFDVKD. This CDR3 is built from 15 residues. With 3 bases clipped from V and 7 bases from J, the junction kept 4 bases outside the gene matches. The CDR3 sequence: CATSDPGQGANEQFF. In DNA form, the CDR3 reads TGTGCCACCAGTGATCCCGGACAGGGGGCGAATGAGCAGTTCTTC.

Comment on this clone: An end of the junction does not agree with germline; a read error may underlie this. V and J are TRBV27 and TRBJ1-6, with 7 bases fitting TRBD1. The CDR3 covers 10 residues. Germline-derived CDR1 and CDR2 are MNHEY and SMNVEV (reference sequence). The CDR3 DNA is TGTGCCAAAGCGACAGGGCCCCACACCTTT. Translation: CAKATGPHTF.

The chain uses TRBV30 and TRBJ2-3; 11 nucleotides line up with TRBD2. Trimming at V came to 7 bases and at J to 6 bases, leaving 6 bases not matched to a gene. Germline CDR1 is GTSNPN and CDR2 is SVGIG (reference sequence). This CDR3 spans 13 amino acids. The CDR3 DNA reads as TGTGCCTCCGGACTAGCGGGTAGTGATACGCAGTATTTT. Translating gives CASGLAGSDTQYF.

This clone appeared a single time. The chain joins TRBV5-4 to TRBJ2-3; 16 bases are a match to TRBD2. The V gene end was trimmed by 2 bases and the J gene end by 3 bases; junction bases not matched to a gene: 6. This CDR3 has 18 amino acids. CDR1 SGHNT and CDR2 YYREEE come from the germline V gene (reference sequence). CDR3 in DNA: TGTGCCAGCAGCTTTGGGACTAGCGGGAGGGCCGTGACAGATACGCAGTATTTT. Protein: CASSFGTSGRAVTDTQYF.

The chain couples TRBV21-1 to TRBJ2-5; the table gives TRBD2 as D, unverified against the DNA. TRBV21-1 has pseudogene status. The CDR3 is 13 amino acids. The CDR3 DNA sequence: TGTGCCGCCGGGACTCCTAACCAAGAGACCCAGTACTTC. Translation: CAAGTPNQETQYF.

The chain carries TRBV29-1 and TRBJ2-5; 8 nucleotides match TRBD2. J was trimmed by 7 bases and V by 2 bases; bases with no gene match: 3. There are 12 residues in the CDR3. The germline gives CDR1 SQVTM, CDR2 ANQGSEA. CDR3 nucleotide sequence: TGCAGCGTTGAACCCGGGGGGGTGACCCAGTACTTC. This translates into CSVEPGGVTQYF.

This chain connects TRBV9 to TRBJ2-2; TRBD1 might be the D (6 bases). Germline CDR1 is SGDLS and CDR2 is YYNGEE. Trimming took off 2 bases at V and 4 bases at J, with 9 bases between the two ends. This CDR3 has 14 residues. The CDR3 region is CASSVTGSTGELFF. DNA for the CDR3: TGTGCCAGCAGCGTGACAGGTAGCACCGGGGAGCTGTTTTTT.

The V and J genes are TRBV30 and TRBJ2-5; a weak D match, TRBD2 (6 bases). This CDR3 is 13 amino acids long. Trimming pared 1 base from V and 5 bases from J, leaving 11 bases between. Per germline, CDR1 GTSNPN and CDR2 SVGIG (reference sequence). The CDR3: CAWSAGRWETQYF. The CDR3 bases are TGTGCCTGGAGTGCGGGGAGGTGGGAGACCCAGTACTTC.

This clone came up once. The rearrangement links TRBV3-1 (or the pseudogene TRBV3-2) to TRBJ2-7; perhaps TRBD2 as D (5 bases). CDR3 size: 12 residues. Between the trimmed V and J ends, which lost 4 bases and 5 bases, there was a span of 9 bases. CDR1 and CDR2 (germline): LGHDT, YNNKEL (reference sequence). The CDR3 coding sequence is TGTGCCAGCAGCCGCACTAGGAACGAGCAGTACTTC. Amino acids: CASSRTRNEQYF.

V and J are TRBV18 and TRBJ1-6; D perhaps matches TRBD1 (6 bases). From germline, CDR1 is KGHSH and CDR2 LQKENI. The CDR3 length is 16 residues. Trimming stripped 6 bases from V and 7 bases from J, with 19 bases between. The CDR3, as DNA: TGTGCCAGCTCGCCTAATACAGGGATCGGCAATTCACCCCTCCACTTT. Its protein product is CASSPNTGIGNSPLHF.

V is TRBV13 and J is TRBJ1-1; weak D call: TRBD1 (5 bases). CDR3 length: 11 residues. Deletions cut 5 bases from V and 7 bases from J, with 8 bases between. Germline values: CDR1 PRHDT, CDR2 FYEKMQ (reference sequence). CDR3 sequence (DNA): TGTGCCAGCAGCCCCGACAGTGAAGCTTTCTTT. Its translation is CASSPDSEAFF.

To note about this clone: Other DNA sequences in the sample encode the same CDR3. The chain is built from TRBV6-5 and TRBJ2-2; TRBD1 aligns across 8 bases. Trimming at V came to 2 bases and at J to 4 bases, leaving 3 bases not matched to a gene. The CDR3 sequence is 15 residues long. Germline CDR1 MNHEY, CDR2 SVGAGI. CDR3 in amino acids: CASSYSTGGTGELFF. CDR3 DNA: TGTGCCAGCAGTTACAGTACAGGGGGCACCGGGGAGCTGTTTTTT.

The rearrangement uses TRBV5-1 and TRBJ1-2, with a possible D match to TRBD1 (5 bases). This CDR3 spans 14 amino acids. V lost 7 bases and J 2 bases, leaving 15 bases between the germline ends. Germline lookup yields CDR1 SGHRS and CDR2 YFSETQ. Here the CDR3 DNA reads TGCGCCAGCTCAATCGGGGGGGAAAACTATGGCTACACCTTC. Protein sequence: CASSIGGENYGYTF.

This chain links TRBV5-1 with TRBJ2-2; a possible D gene is TRBD1 (6 bases). The V end was cut by 4 bases, the J end by 6 bases, with 13 bases between. In germline, CDR1 is SGHRS, CDR2 YFSETQ. The CDR3 contains 14 residues. DNA of the CDR3: TGCGCCAGCAGCCTTACAGGGTTCCCCGGGGAGCTGTTTTTT. Its translation is CASSLTGFPGELFF.

The V and J genes are TRBV7-6 and TRBJ2-7, with 7 bases lining up with TRBD1. Trimming removed 1 base from V and 2 bases from J; junction bases left unmatched: 2. This CDR3 is 14 amino acids long. Germline V gene lookup returns CDR1 SGHVS and CDR2 FNYEAQ. In nucleotides, the CDR3 is TGTGCCAGCAGCTTAGACAGGGGACCCTACGAGCAGTACTTC. Its translation: CASSLDRGPYEQYF.

The J gene is TRBJ2-1, the V gene TRBV24-1, with 8 bases fitting TRBD2. Germline CDR1 reads KGHDR; CDR2 reads SFDVKD. The CDR3 consists of 18 residues. The V segment lost 3 bases and the J segment 9 bases; nucleotides outside the gene matches: 18. In DNA form, the CDR3 reads TGTGCCACCAGTGATGCCGCCTCATTCGGGAGGGCCGTAGGTGAGCAGTTCTTC. This sequence encodes CATSDAASFGRAVGEQFF.

The rearrangement uses TRBV5-6 and TRBJ2-2, with TRBD1 as a possible D gene (6 bases). Germline V gene data show CDR1 as SGHDT and CDR2 as YYEEEE. This CDR3 has 16 residues. V dropped 0 bases and J dropped 6 bases, with 15 bases sitting between them. The CDR3 region has the DNA TGTGCCAGCAGCTTGGTCTGGGACACCTCGGCCGGGGAGCTGTTTTTT. Protein: CASSLVWDTSAGELFF.